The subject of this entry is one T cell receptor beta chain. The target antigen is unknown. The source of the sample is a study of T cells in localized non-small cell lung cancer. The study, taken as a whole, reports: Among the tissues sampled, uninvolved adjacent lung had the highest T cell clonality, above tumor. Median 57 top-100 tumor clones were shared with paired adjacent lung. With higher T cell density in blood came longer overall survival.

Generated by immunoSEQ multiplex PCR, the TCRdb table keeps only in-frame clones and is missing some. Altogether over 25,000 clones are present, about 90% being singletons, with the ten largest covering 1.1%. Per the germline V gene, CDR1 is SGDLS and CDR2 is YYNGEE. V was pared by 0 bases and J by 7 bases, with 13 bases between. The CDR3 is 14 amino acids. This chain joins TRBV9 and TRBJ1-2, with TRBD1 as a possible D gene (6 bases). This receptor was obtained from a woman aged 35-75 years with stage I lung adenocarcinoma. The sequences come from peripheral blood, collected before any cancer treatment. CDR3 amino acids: CASSVAAGAGGYTF. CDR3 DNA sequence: TGTGCCAGCAGCGTAGCGGCAGGGGCGGGTGGCTACACCTTC.